The clone carrying this T cell receptor beta chain was detected many times. What it binds is unknown. The data originate from a study of CD8+CD57+ T cells in acquired aplastic anemia. Turning to the study itself: Mean yield of DNA from sorted CD4+ and CD8+ cells was 2.5 to 4 ug. Healthy donor CD4+ samples were sequenced to a depth that averaged around 11 million reads. Regarding the study as a whole: Between patients and controls, around 27 CD8+ CDR3 sequences were found in common.

Genomic DNA served as template for TCR beta VDJ and CDR3 profiling. One entry per CDR3 protein results from TCRdb running MiXCR on the reads. The sample has about 110,000 distinct CDR3 sequences, 51% seen once; the top ten hold approximately 32%. Germline V gene sequence: CDR1 SGHTS, CDR2 YDEGEE. V trimming: 9 bases; J trimming: 7 bases; junction bases outside the gene matches: 8. This CDR3 spans 13 amino acids. The sequenced material came from sorted CD4+, CD8+, or CD8+CD57+ T cells (not recorded which) from PBMCs. This clonotype was sampled from a human donor in good health, serving as a control. This chain connects TRBV5-8 to TRBJ2-2; 8 bases are a match to TRBD1. The CDR3 region has the DNA TGTGCCATCCCGACAGGGGTGGACGGGGAGCTGTTTTTT. The encoded protein is CAIPTGVDGELFF.